This T cell receptor beta chain was documented in a study of cytomegalovirus exposure and HLA in healthy donors (dated by TCRdb to the late 2010s). For the study in its entirety: In an earlier analysis of under 750 of the donors, 276 Gb of sequence data and about 110 million unique TCR beta sequences from about 179 million T cells were reported. Donor age, sex, ethnicity and CMV serostatus were collected together with the repertoire data. Several DR-DQ haplotypes were treated as single units for association and clustering because of strong linkage in the cohort. The study combined high-throughput TCR immunosequencing, statistical association of individual TCRs with disease status, and machine learning to predict cytomegalovirus infection status. The study aimed to test whether cataloging public T cell receptors could reveal signatures of past pathogen exposure. An earlier analysis of nearly 600 of the donors applied high-throughput TCR beta sequencing to assess whether each TCR beta V gene segment acted as functional or pseudogenic. The study profiled the T cell repertoires of 500 to 800 subjects by immunosequencing and related them to cytomegalovirus serostatus. Roughly 300 gigabases of sequencing data and roughly 81 million unique TCR sequences made up an early release that covered 500 to 650 HLA-typed donors. A later analysis re-examined previously published TCR beta repertoires from around 670 donors and added high-resolution HLA genotyping to investigate patterns of TCR occurrence. In a later genetic analysis, genome-wide SNP genotypes for about 60% of the 666 donors were used, and that subset was treated as a discovery cohort. The genetic ancestry cluster associated with self-reported Caucasian donors included over 65% of the roughly 380 genotyped donors. In addition to the first cohort of roughly 700 subjects, a separate validation cohort of 130 or so different subjects was used. Among over 350 genotyped donors of the cohort, an average of about 240,000 unique TCR beta nucleotide sequences were sequenced per donor, roughly 20% of them non-productive. HLA typing included class I and class II loci at four-digit resolution. All discovery cohort repertoires had been generated on a single sequencing platform. The later analysis used no new phenotypic data to find candidate immune exposures, relying instead on TCR beta sequences and their occurrence across donors. The number of donors typed differed by locus, with roughly 629-640 for A, B, C, DRB1 and DQB1, 522 for DQA1, over 600 for DPA1, and about 450 for DPB1. Points the paper makes about the study in general: The authors suggested that the approach could potentially be extended to other disease states and immunological phenotypes. A few of the identified cytomegalovirus-associated TCR beta chains were confirmed in vitro to be specific for cytomegalovirus antigens. According to a later genetic analysis, donors in an Asian-associated ancestry cluster had fewer N-insertions in productive TCRs than the approximately 650-donor mean. A cluster of highly shared sequence variants was judged likely to represent a technical artifact of the sequencing pipeline. In a later analysis, TCR association rates were found to vary across HLA loci, with the most associated TCRs seen for DRB1 alleles and the fewest for HLA-C alleles. Compared with equally common non-associated chains, HLA-associated TCR beta chains in a later analysis were more clonally expanded and had lower generation probabilities. In this cohort, only TCR beta chains were sequenced, and detectable features were limited by the absence of alpha or paired-chain data. Across donors, most TCR sequences were observed very rarely, whereas some public TCRs were present in many individuals. The earlier analysis of 587 of the donors excluded over 15 rarely observed V segments, including chromosome 9 orphons, because counts were too low. Linkage disequilibrium might explain the correlated functional status among segregating V segments, but an unknown experimental factor could not be excluded. Several of the top co-occurrence clusters appeared to be linked to parvovirus B19, influenza, CMV and Epstein-Barr virus, according to a later analysis. At a false discovery rate of 0.05, a later analysis linked some 18,000 TCR beta sequences to specific HLA alleles. According to a later analysis, most CMV-associated TCR beta chains appeared to be HLA-restricted, and the HLA associations seemed to be driven largely by CMV exposure. In an earlier analysis of over 550 of the donors, most TCR beta V segments were observed in productive rearrangements about 87% or about 30% of the time, broadly matching IMGT annotations. For the cohort, immune exposure information was limited to CMV serostatus. Strong co-occurrence of HLA alleles, especially DR and DQ, made assigning TCR associations to individual alleles difficult. A further reported finding was that TCR beta sequences accurately predicted the HLA-A and HLA-B alleles for most subjects in the first cohort. A total of roughly 160 TCR beta chains were listed by the study as associated with cytomegalovirus. Roughly uniform sequencing depth across donors was assumed in presence/absence analyses, although this assumption may not hold. In both the original and validation cohorts, the classifier was reported to diagnose cytomegalovirus status with high specificity and sensitivity. Because the 87-base-pair reads could not distinguish some IMGT-functional V segments, including TRBV6-2 and TRBV6-3, those segments were excluded. Because HLA typing was missing for some donors at each locus, association tests included only the typed subset. In a later genetic analysis, a missense DCLRE1C variant was associated with V-gene and J-gene trimming of TCR beta chains, and the association was replicated in an independent cohort.

The cohort comprised some 680 healthy bone marrow donors. At the time of sampling, all cohort members were nominally healthy, though unrecorded immune exposures were likely present. The donor was CMV seropositive and belonged to the group of 250 to 300 seropositive cohort members. Every donor gave a peripheral blood sample, and the peripheral blood mononuclear cells from that sample were used for TCR beta sequencing. The Qiagen DNeasy Blood Extraction Kit was used to extract genomic DNA from the blood cell samples. This clone was found a few times. Its binding antigen is unknown. No much larger clone is present one base from it, and per-base qualities are unavailable. Library creation used the immunoSEQ multiplex PCR assay. The multiplex PCR relied on a mix of 60 forward primers for TCR Vbeta segments and 13 reverse primers for TCR Jbeta segments. A multiplex PCR assay on genomic DNA amplified the CDR3 region of rearranged TCR beta genes. On the Illumina HiSeq System, the amplified TCR beta libraries were sequenced as 87-base-pair reads. The authors processed their data as follows. Across the 670 or so repertoires, a later analysis counted about 81 million unique TCR beta chains, some 11 million of which were shared by at least two donors. To remove PCR and sequencing errors, raw reads were error-corrected and collapsed into unique sequences using a nearest-neighbor algorithm that merged closely related sequences. CDR3 sequences were aligned to IMGT reference sequences to assign V, D and J gene segments. Each retained sequence needed at least a six-nucleotide match to both a V gene segment and a J gene segment. Rearrangements were classified as productive when the CDR3 lacked stop codons and remained in frame with V and J, and all other rearrangements were classified as non-productive. CDR3 was defined by IMGT convention, running from the second conserved V-encoded cysteine to the conserved J-encoded phenylalanine. In an earlier analysis of more than 550 of the donors, sequences lacking an unambiguous match to a single V gene segment were excluded. An earlier analysis of a few hundred of the donors called V segments functional above 56.7% productive rearrangements and segregating when the between-donor standard deviation exceeded 5%. A statistical classification framework was developed to diagnose cytomegalovirus status using the catalog of TCR beta chain sequences. In a later analysis, V and J genes were assigned by comparing TCR nucleotide sequences against IMGT/GENE-DB human TR gene sequences. Using the TCRdist pipeline, a later analysis assigned CDR3 sequences along with most-parsimonious VDJ recombination scenarios. In a later analysis, every TCR beta chain was defined by the combination of its CDR3 amino acid sequence and its V-gene family, and reads without a unique V-gene family were dropped. As a way to deal with suspected cross-contamination and a sequencing artifact, a later analysis dropped 640 or so nucleotide sequences that were highly shared and had low generation probability. In a later analysis, a clonal expansion index for each public chain was calculated from normalized within-repertoire ranks of inferred template counts. In a later analysis, generation probabilities were computed using a VDJ recombination model fitted to out-of-frame rearrangements, and the results were checked against IGoR. In a later analysis, hypergeometric tests were used to score TCR-TCR, TCR-HLA and TCR-CMV co-occurrence, with a repertoire-size bias correction applied to TCR pairs. A later analysis estimated false discovery rates by permuting HLA or CMV assignments 20 times. A later analysis grouped co-occurring TCRs with DBSCAN, adding TCRdist sequence similarity when clustering within HLA-allele-positive subsets. For co-occurrence clustering, repertoires with fewer than 30,000 or more than 120,000 public chains were excluded, along with a handful of repertoires with anomalous nucleotide sharing. TCRdb re-hosts the immuneACCESS table, in-frame sequences only. Its copies lack some clones; in the studies checked, an unresolved V gene accounts for under half of them, and the cause for the rest is not known. The DNA was the basis for D and trimming; V, J and clone size are from that table. Here the sample has roughly 120,000 clones; around 70% occur a single time. The top ten clones comprise roughly 4.4% of the sample.

Spanning cysteine to phenylalanine, the CDR3 consists of 15 amino acids. The retained sequence is limited to the CDR3, 45 bases, with the frame set at the first base. CDR1 and CDR2 were assigned from the germline V gene as SGHRS and YFSETQ. Trimming costs V 2 bases and J 4 bases, and their ends lie 15 bases apart. Specimen: PBMCs. Recombination connected TRBV5-1 to TRBJ1-1; perhaps TRBD1 is the D gene, with 6 bases matching. The source is a man in his thirties or forties in good health and CMV-seropositive. The nucleotide sequence reads as follows: TGCGCCAGCAGCTTTTCCCAGGGGTGGGGCACTGAAGCTTTCTTT. Its protein reads: CASSFSQGWGTEAFF.